A selection of T cell receptor beta chains follows, all from one sample in a study of cytomegalovirus exposure and HLA in healthy donors. The method was immunoSEQ multiplex PCR; TCRdb's version includes in-frame clones alone and lacks a portion of them. The sample holds tens of thousands of clones, 75% to 90% seen once. The sequenced sample was PBMCs. The receptors stem from a woman in her late teens or twenties in good health and CMV-seronegative. Each CDR3 is given with its conserved first and last residue. A D gene is named only where the DNA matches it firmly. Only some rows state a clone size, as once, few, many or a class for expanded clones.

TRBV5-1,TRBJ2-5,-,TRBD2,CASRGRTSGFQETQYF,TGCGCCAGCAGAGGCCGGACTAGCGGATTCCAAGAGACCCAGTACTTC
TRBV5-1,TRBJ2-1,-,TRBD2,CASSSLARDNEQFF,TGCGCCAGCAGCTCACTAGCGAGGGACAATGAGCAGTTCTTC
TRBV7-2,TRBJ2-6,once,TRBD1,CASSRQGSGANVLTF,TGTGCCAGCAGCCGACAGGGATCTGGGGCCAACGTCCTGACTTTC
TRBV7-9,TRBJ2-1,-,TRBD2,CASSLGLAGGEQFF,TGTGCCAGCAGCTTAGGGCTAGCGGGCGGGGAGCAGTTCTTC
TRBV13,TRBJ2-7,-,TRBD2,CASSSRTSGNSYEQYF,TGTGCCAGCAGCTCCCGGACTAGCGGGAACTCCTACGAGCAGTACTTC
TRBV7-9,TRBJ2-1,-,-,CASSLGGGEQFF,TGTGCCAGCAGCTTAGGCGGTGGTGAGCAGTTCTTC
TRBV27,TRBJ2-2,-,TRBD1,CASSGPGQRTGELFF,TGTGCCAGCAGTGGCCCGGGACAGAGAACCGGGGAGCTGTTTTTT
TRBV5-1,TRBJ1-1,-,-,CASSLDPRGTEAFF,TGCGCCAGCAGCTTGGACCCTAGGGGCACTGAAGCTTTCTTT
TRBV9,TRBJ1-3,-,-,CASSVDSYSGNTIYF,TGTGCCAGCAGCGTAGACAGCTACTCTGGAAACACCATATATTTT
TRBV13,TRBJ2-1,-,TRBD2,CASSSRAGVRYNEQFF,TGTGCCAGCAGTTCGCGGGCGGGAGTACGGTACAATGAGCAGTTCTTC
TRBV5-6,TRBJ1-3,-,-,CASSLGSGLGNTIYF,TGTGCCAGCAGCTTGGGATCAGGTCTTGGAAACACCATATATTTT
TRBV7-9,TRBJ2-1,-,TRBD2,CASSLLAGRFEQFF,TGTGCCAGCAGCTTACTAGCGGGCCGCTTTGAGCAGTTCTTC
TRBV14,TRBJ2-1,-,-,CASSPLRGSGLGNEQFF,TGTGCCAGCAGCCCCCTAAGAGGGAGCGGACTGGGCAATGAGCAGTTCTTC
TRBV9,TRBJ1-6,-,-,CASSVARDSPLHF,TGTGCCAGCAGCGTAGCGAGAGATTCACCCCTCCACTTT
TRBV28,TRBJ2-1,-,TRBD1,CASSSFAGTGGYNEQFF,TGTGCCAGCAGTTCTTTTGCCGGGACAGGGGGCTACAATGAGCAGTTCTTC
TRBV19,TRBJ1-5,-,-,CASSFRTPNQPQHF,TGTGCCAGTAGCTTCCGGACACCCAATCAGCCCCAGCATTTT
TRBV11-2,TRBJ2-3,-,-,CASSLVRQGRGTDTQYF,TGTGCCAGCAGCTTAGTTCGACAGGGGAGGGGCACAGATACGCAGTATTTT
TRBV7-2,TRBJ2-5,once,-,CASSSPSQGGTQYF,TGTGCCAGCAGCTCTCCTTCACAGGGTGGGACCCAGTACTTC